These T cell receptor beta chains were read from a single sample in a study of cytomegalovirus exposure and HLA in healthy donors. Some clones are missing from TCRdb's copy, which holds only in-frame ones; the method was immunoSEQ multiplex PCR. The sample lists approximately 150,000 clones, roughly 76% seen once, with around 2% in the top ten. Sequencing was done on a sample of PBMCs. Receptors were obtained from a human donor in good health. Both conserved end residues are part of each CDR3. D genes are given only for firm matches. Where a row states a size, it is once, few, many or the class of an expanded clone; other rows omit it.

d_call	clone_size	v_call	j_call	cdr3_nt	cdr3_aa
-	-	TRBV7-2	TRBJ1-1	TGTGCCAGCAGCCCAAGGGGGACTGAAGCTTTCTTT	CASSPRGTEAFF
TRBD2	-	TRBV9	TRBJ2-2	TGTGCCAGCAGCGTATCCGCGGGGGGGAACACCGGGGAGCTGTTTTTT	CASSVSAGGNTGELFF
-	-	TRBV7-8	TRBJ1-2	TGTGCCAGCAGCACCCCAGGACAAGACTATGGCTACACCTTC	CASSTPGQDYGYTF
-	-	TRBV7-2	TRBJ1-6	TGTGCCAGCAGCCCCGGGTCACGGCAGCTAAATTCACCCCTCCACTTT	CASSPGSRQLNSPLHF
-	-	TRBV28	TRBJ1-5	TGTGCCAGCAGCCCCCGCGAGGGCCATCAGCCCCAGCATTTT	CASSPREGHQPQHF
-	-	TRBV4-2	TRBJ1-2	TGTGCCAGCAGCCCACCTCACCTTGAGGCTAACTATGGCTACACCTTC	CASSPPHLEANYGYTF
-	-	TRBV6-5	TRBJ1-1	TGTGCCAGCAGTCGGACAAATAGGAACACTGAAGCTTTCTTT	CASSRTNRNTEAFF
-	-	TRBV29-1	TRBJ2-5	TGCAGCGTGGGCCCAGCAGGGGATGGGTATAAAGAGACCCAGTACTTC	CSVGPAGDGYKETQYF
-	-	TRBV4-1	TRBJ2-5	TGCGCCAGCAGCCAAGATGGGGCAGCTCAAGAGACCCAGTACTTC	CASSQDGAAQETQYF
TRBD1	-	TRBV19	TRBJ2-1	TGTGCCAGTACCGGACAGGGGGGTAATGAGCAGTTCTTC	CASTGQGGNEQFF
TRBD1	-	TRBV9	TRBJ2-3	TGTGCCAGCAGCCCACGACAGGGGCTCACAGATACGCAGTATTTT	CASSPRQGLTDTQYF
TRBD2	-	TRBV5-1	TRBJ2-3	TGCGCCAGCAGCTCCCCTGTGACTAGCGGCACAGATACGCAGTATTTT	CASSSPVTSGTDTQYF
-	-	TRBV2	TRBJ2-5	TGTGCCAGCAGTGGAGCCGGACACCTCGGTGGAGAGACCCAGTACTTC	CASSGAGHLGGETQYF
TRBD1	once	TRBV7-9	TRBJ1-1	TGTGCCAGCAGCCCGGGACAGGGGATGAACACTGAAGCTTTCTTT	CASSPGQGMNTEAFF
TRBD1	-	TRBV5-1	TRBJ1-2	TGCGCCAGCAGCGACGGGACAGGGTATGGCTACACCTTC	CASSDGTGYGYTF
-	-	TRBV5-1	TRBJ2-7	TGCGCCAGCAGCTTGGGCAGGGAAGGGTCTTACGAGCAGTACTTC	CASSLGREGSYEQYF
-	-	TRBV11-3	TRBJ2-1	TGTGCCAGCAGCTTAGCCGTGAGGAGCTCCTACAATGAGCAGTTCTTC	CASSLAVRSSYNEQFF
TRBD1	-	TRBV7-2	TRBJ1-5	TGTGCCAGCAGCTTAGGACAGGGGTGGAATCAGCCCCAGCATTTT	CASSLGQGWNQPQHF
TRBD2	-	TRBV12-5	TRBJ2-7	TGTGCTAGTGGTCCCAAAACTAGCGGGGGTACCTACGAGCAGTACTTC	CASGPKTSGGTYEQYF
-	-	TRBV7-9	TRBJ1-2	TGTGCCAGCAGCTTAGGACAGACCTATGGCTACACCTTC	CASSLGQTYGYTF